The T cell receptor beta chain described here comes from a study of OX40 agonist ivuxolimab in advanced cancers. Context from the whole study: The costimulatory receptor OX40 (CD134) was targeted by ivuxolimab, a fully human IgG2 agonistic monoclonal antibody. Among the roughly 52 dose-escalation patients, 19 had hepatocellular carcinoma, 15 melanoma, 9 renal cell carcinoma and 9 head and neck cancer. The paper reports the monotherapy dose-escalation portion (N of about 50 patients) of the phase I ivuxolimab trial. Intravenous ivuxolimab was administered to patients every 2 weeks at six dose levels: 0.01, 0.1, 0.3, 1.5, 3 and 10 mg/kg. Peripheral TCRbeta sequencing aimed to test whether ivuxolimab altered TCR sequence diversity and caused clonal T-cell expansion. In the dose-escalation cohort, 65% to 90% of patients were male, and the mean age was approximately 55 years, with a range of 23 to 79. Partial responses occurred in three dose-escalation patients, of whom one had hepatocellular carcinoma and two had cutaneous melanoma. Prior anti-PD-1, anti-PD-L1 or anti-CTLA-4 therapy was permitted, and checkpoint inhibitors had been received by about 36% of dose-escalation patients. Overall study results and their limits: In partial responders in the 0.1-3.0 mg/kg groups, normalized peripheral clonal expansion was found to be among the lowest, especially among CD8+ T cells. Clonal expansion of both CD4+ and CD8+ blood T cells was observed from baseline to week 6 at doses 0.1 to 3.0 mg/kg. Low levels of normalized T-cell clonal expansion were also seen in some nonresponding patients. After ivuxolimab, more expanded clones were found on average in CD8+ T cells than in CD4+ T cells. The antigen specificity of the peripheral T cells that underwent clonal expansion was not determined.

The germline V gene yields LGHNA for CDR1 and YSLEER for CDR2. CDR3 length: 16 amino acids, cysteine to phenylalanine. Only CDR3 DNA remains: 48 bases, in frame from the first base. V is cut back by 1 base and J by 4 bases, with 4 bases in the junction unmatched. Remarks on this clone: Its antigen target is currently unknown. No base quality information exists; no much larger clone differs at one position.

The trial excluded patients who had a history of autoimmune disease or were on systemic immunosuppression. Peripheral blood for TCR sequencing was collected from all dose cohorts at baseline, on cycle 4 day 1, and on cycle 7 day 1. Samples came from an open-label, multicenter, first-in-human phase I dose-escalation trial of ivuxolimab. Adults with locally advanced or metastatic melanoma, renal cell, hepatocellular, or head and neck squamous cell carcinoma were enrolled in the trial. Before TCR sequencing, CD4+ T cells and CD8+ T cells were sorted from peripheral blood as separate populations. For sequencing of the TCRbeta CDR3 region, genomic DNA was extracted from the sorted cells. The immunoSEQ Assay was used for sequencing of TCRbeta CDR3 regions. Held by TCRdb, this immuneACCESS table contains in-frame sequences only and omits some clones. Under half of the omission traces to an unresolved V gene where checked; the cause of the rest is unknown. For this sample there are about 120,000 clones; roughly nine tenths appear just once. Around 0.55% of the sample comes from the top ten.

The chain joins TRBV4-3 to TRBJ2-2; the central 9 bases match TRBD2. The source is an adult with an advanced solid tumor such as melanoma, head and neck, liver or kidney cancer. The source was CD4+ or CD8+ T cells sorted from blood, collected in a trial of the OX40 agonist ivuxolimab. The CDR3 is CASSQAARGGTGELFF. The DNA sequence is TGCGCCAGCAGCCAAGCGGCGCGGGGGGGCACCGGGGAGCTGTTTTTT.